The clone carrying this TCR beta chain was seen just once. Its antigen is unknown. Methotrexate plus calcineurin inhibitor accompanied controls' myeloablative marrow transplants; sampling was 1 year later. This CDR3 comprises 11 residues. Germline CDR1 is SGHDT and CDR2 is YYEEEE. Between the trimmed V and J ends, which lost 2 bases and 8 bases, there was a span of 5 bases. The data were produced by immunoSEQ multiplex PCR, yet TCRdb's version contains in-frame clones alone and is incomplete. Among over 8,500 clones listed, about 90% were seen once. This specimen belongs to a study of T cells after posttransplantation cyclophosphamide. General study results and limits: Donor CD8+ memory clones often dominated recipient blood repertoires at later times. Blood and skin or GI T cell repertoires showed limited TRB overlap. Recipient CMV seropositivity and CMV reactivation strongly tracked TRB clonality.

The chain combines TRBV5-6 with TRBJ2-1; no clear D gene. The receptor's source is a male patient in his fifties or sixties who received an allogeneic stem cell transplant from an unrelated donor, was CMV-positive, and had chronic GVHD only. Some T cells may have originated in the graft donor. Source: PBMCs, taken 420 to 450 days after allogeneic stem cell transplant with calcineurin inhibitor and methotrexate. CDR3 amino acids: CASSFADEQFF. In nucleotides, the CDR3 is TGTGCCAGCAGCTTCGCGGATGAGCAGTTCTTC. Drawing the rest from reference TRBV5-6 and TRBJ2-1, the complete variable domain is DAGVTQSPTHLIKTRGQQVTLRCSPKSGHDTVSWYQQALGQGPQFIFQYYEEEERQRGNFPDRFSGHQFPNYSSELNVNALLLGDSALYLCASSFADEQFFGPGTRLTVL.